This T cell receptor beta chain originates from a study of T-cell memory formation after mild COVID-19 (dated by TCRdb to the early 2020s). Study-wide context: TCR sequence clusters from the two donors were found to be largely donor specific. In a couple of donors, T-cell clones that expanded and contracted after mild COVID-19 were tracked by sequencing TCRalpha and TCRbeta repertoires over time. The cohort was made up of two young adult volunteers, one female and one male, who were previously healthy. Beyond this particular receptor, the publication reports: Some responding clones were detected in pre-infection memory, suggesting pre-existing cross-reactive memory T cells joined the SARS-CoV-2 response. From day 15 to 85, contracting clones showed balanced CD4/CD8 phenotypes, whereas a second wave of clones that expanded from day 15 to 37 leaned towards CD4+. The second-wave clones that peaked on day 37 were not confirmed to be SARS-CoV-2 specific. Contracting CD4+ clones were found mainly in CM and EM memory subsets, while CD8+ clones were enriched in EMRA. Only two mild cases were covered in the study, and larger cohorts including severe cases with pre-infection samples were considered necessary.

Worth noting for this clonotype: Its antigen specificity is not known. No base-level quality is on record; no much larger clone is a single base apart.

CDR1 and CDR2, per the germline V gene, are SGHTA and FQGTGA. Inclusive of the bounding cysteine and phenylalanine, the CDR3 is 15 residues long. Of the read, only the CDR3 DNA is kept; its 45 bases are in frame from base 1. The junction shows trimming of 5 bases on V and 7 bases on J, and the gene matches do not reach 11 bases of it. Sequenced on an Illumina NovaSeq 6000. Using 5'RACE with constant-segment primers, TCRalpha and TCRbeta cDNA libraries were constructed, with sample barcodes and unique molecular identifiers added in the process. RNA was extracted from every sample with Trizol reagent. Amplification of the libraries took two PCR steps, and the second step added a second sample barcode plus Illumina TruSeq adapters. The libraries were sequenced on an Illumina NovaSeq using 2 x 150 bp paired-end reads. The authors processed their data as follows. Demultiplexing of reads and collapsing into UMI-guided consensus sequences were performed with migec v1.2.7. With mixcr v2.1.11, UMI consensuses were aligned to TRA and TRB V and J templates and assembled into clonotypes. A clonotype was counted as expanded or contracted only if both edgeR and NoisET called the change significant, with noise models trained on biological replicates. For edgeR calls, the cutoffs were a false discovery rate-adjusted p below 0.01 and a log2 fold-change threshold of 1. PCA with hierarchical clustering of max-normalized trajectories of the 1000 most abundant clonotypes was used as exploratory dynamics analysis. Separately sequenced CD4+ and CD8+ repertoires were used to assign a CD4 or CD8 phenotype to each responding clone. Through fastp at Q25 and MiXCR, TCRdb rebuilt clones from the public reads, retaining in-frame beta chains. Every entry covers one CDR3 protein and lists the most common genes and DNA from its rows. The V and J calls and clone size are TCRdb's, not the authors'. For this sample the table gives 300,000 or so distinct CDR3 sequences, of which approximately 15% were detected only once. The ten largest clones capture 22% of the sample.

Ficoll-Paque density gradient centrifugation was the method used to isolate PBMCs. The TCR sequence derives from a man aged 18 to 30 who had mild COVID-19 (a few samples of this study predate the infection). The sample titles of this study are shuffled in the database, so cell type and time point are left out; the donor was told from shared clones. Sequencing used PBMCs or a T cell subset sorted from them (not recorded which). The rearrangement joined TRBV7-3 to TRBJ2-1, and 7 junctional nucleotides match TRBD2. The sequenced DNA: TGTGCCAGCAGCGCGCGGTCCGGGACTAATAATGAGCAGTTCTTC. The translation is CASSARSGTNNEQFF.